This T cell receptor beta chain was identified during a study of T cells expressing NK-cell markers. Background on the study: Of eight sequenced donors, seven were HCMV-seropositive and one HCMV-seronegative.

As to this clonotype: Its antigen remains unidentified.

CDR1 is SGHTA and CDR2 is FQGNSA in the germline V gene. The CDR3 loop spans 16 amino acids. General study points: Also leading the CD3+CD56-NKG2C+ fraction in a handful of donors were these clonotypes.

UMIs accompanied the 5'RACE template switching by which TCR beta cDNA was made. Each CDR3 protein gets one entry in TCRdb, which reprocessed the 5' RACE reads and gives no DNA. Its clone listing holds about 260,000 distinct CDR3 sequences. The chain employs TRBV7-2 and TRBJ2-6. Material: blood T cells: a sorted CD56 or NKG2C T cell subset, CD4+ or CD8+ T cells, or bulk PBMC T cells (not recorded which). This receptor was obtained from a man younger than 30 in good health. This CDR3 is CASSSQRGSGANVLTF.